The 13 T cell receptor beta chains below all came from one sample that was sequenced in a study of T cells after yellow fever vaccination. Using its own MiXCR run on the 5' RACE reads, TCRdb lists one record per CDR3 protein. This sample has just under 600,000 distinct CDR3 sequences, with roughly 14% found just once. Material: PBMCs, obtained on the day of the yellow fever booster vaccination. All receptors come from a man younger than 40 who received the YFV17D yellow fever vaccine.

The CDR3 here is CSARNGRTGELFF. The CDR3, as DNA: TGCAGTGCTAGGAACGGAAGAACCGGGGAGCTGTTTTTT. V is TRBV20-1 and J is TRBJ2-2; no reliable D call. Germline V gene data show CDR1 as DFQATT and CDR2 as SNEGSKA (reference sequence). The ends were cut back, 3 bases at V and 5 bases at J, with 10 bases in the middle. The CDR3 sequence is 13 residues long.

Many counts were recorded for this clonotype. The chain joins TRBV20-1 to TRBJ2-3; possible D gene TRBD2, 6 bases. The CDR3 runs to 15 residues. Germline V gives CDR1 DFQATT, CDR2 SNEGSKA (reference sequence). The germline V and J ends were trimmed by 0 bases and 2 bases, with 12 bases remaining between them. The chain's CDR3 is CSARDLGGNTDTQYF. CDR3 nucleotides: TGCAGTGCTAGAGATCTCGGCGGGAACACAGATACGCAGTATTTT.

This chain connects TRBV11-2 to TRBJ2-7, with TRBD2 identical over 11 bases. Germline V gene lookup returns CDR1 SGHAT and CDR2 FQNNGV. This CDR3 has 15 amino acids. V trimming: 0 bases; J trimming: 5 bases; junction bases outside the gene matches: 3. For the CDR3, the DNA is TGTGCCAGCAGCTTAGAACGACTAGCGGGAAACGAGCAGTACTTC. As protein: CASSLERLAGNEQYF.

This chain connects TRBV27 to TRBJ1-2; D gene unclear. V was clipped by 7 bases and J by 0 bases, with 12 bases between them. The germline CDR1 and CDR2 sequences are MNHEY and SMNVEV (reference sequence). The CDR3 is 14 amino acids. The CDR3 loop reads CASTSLGSNYGYTF. The CDR3 DNA reads TGTGCCAGCACCTCCCTGGGTTCTAACTATGGCTACACCTTC.

This clonotype was seen a few times. The rearrangement links TRBV7-2 to TRBJ2-5; D gene ambiguous. V was shortened by 3 bases and J by 7 bases, with 18 bases between the two germline ends. Germline CDR1 reads SGHTA; CDR2 reads FQGNSA. The CDR3 extends over 15 amino acids. This CDR3 is CASSFIADPPGTQYF. CDR3 nucleotide sequence: TGTGCCAGCAGCTTTATAGCCGACCCACCCGGGACCCAGTACTTC.

The chain carries TRBV5-1 and TRBJ2-3; 7 positions match TRBD2. Germline values: CDR1 SGHRS, CDR2 YFSETQ. The CDR3 is 15 residues long. J gave up 2 bases and V 4 bases, and 7 bases lay outside the gene matches. CDR3 sequence: CASSRSGKSTDTQYF. The CDR3 nucleotides are TGCGCCAGCAGCCGCAGCGGGAAATCCACAGATACGCAGTATTTT.

The V and J genes are TRBV27 and TRBJ2-7, with 8 bases that match TRBD1. This CDR3 comprises 14 residues. Germline V gives CDR1 MNHEY, CDR2 SMNVEV (reference sequence). V lost 6 bases, J lost 4 bases, and 8 bases stayed unmatched. This CDR3 reads CASSSGGAAYEQYF. Written as DNA, the CDR3 is TGTGCCAGCAGCTCAGGGGGCGCAGCTTACGAGCAGTACTTC.

The chain couples TRBV25-1 to TRBJ2-5; D remains unclear. This CDR3 has 11 amino acids. CDR1 and CDR2 from the germline V gene are MGHDK and SYGVNS. V was cut by 10 bases and J by 4 bases, with 10 bases left in between. The CDR3 sequence: CATTLLETQYF. The CDR3 nucleotides read TGTGCCACCACGCTCTTAGAGACCCAGTACTTC.

For the CDR3, the DNA is TGTGCCAGCATTAGACCCGGGACAGGGAGCTCCTACGAGCAGTACTTC. Encoded protein: CASIRPGTGSSYEQYF. V gene TRBV6-2 or TRBV6-3 combines with J gene TRBJ2-7, with 9 bases aligning to TRBD1. The CDR3 extends over 16 amino acids. V lost 7 bases, J lost 0 bases, and 10 bases stayed unmatched. Germline CDR1 MNHEY, CDR2 SVGEGT.

The chain has TRBV5-1 and TRBJ2-7, with TRBD2 matching over 9 bases. Losses at the gene ends were 4 bases for V and 5 bases for J; bases not matched to a gene: 7. This CDR3 has 14 residues. In germline, CDR1 is SGHRS, CDR2 YFSETQ. CDR3 in amino acids: CASSGWTSADEQYF. The CDR3 DNA is TGCGCCAGCAGCGGTTGGACTAGCGCTGACGAGCAGTACTTC.

This clonotype was picked up a small number of times. The chain couples TRBV4-3 to TRBJ2-1; possible D gene TRBD1, 6 bases. CDR3 length: 15 residues. Germline CDR1 and CDR2: LGHNA and YSLEER. V lost 0 bases, J lost 4 bases, and 10 bases lay in between. The CDR3 loop reads CASSQEGQIYNEQFF. Here the CDR3 DNA reads TGCGCCAGCAGCCAAGAAGGACAGATATACAATGAGCAGTTCTTC.

This sequence joins TRBV7-6 and TRBJ2-2, with TRBD2 matching over 8 bases. The germline gives CDR1 SGHVS, CDR2 FNYEAQ. This CDR3 contains 19 residues. J lost 5 bases, V lost 6 bases, and 20 bases had no gene match. CDR3 sequence reads: CASRWAKVAGSSGTGELFF. The CDR3 DNA reads as TGTGCCAGCAGATGGGCCAAGGTAGCGGGATCATCCGGGACCGGGGAGCTGTTTTTT.

The V call is TRBV28, the J call TRBJ2-1; tentatively, D is TRBD1 or TRBD2 (6 bases each). Deletions cut 7 bases from V and 8 bases from J, with 12 bases between. The CDR3 is 12 amino acids. Germline V gene lookup returns CDR1 MDHEN and CDR2 SYDVKM. In nucleotides, the CDR3 is TGTGCCAGCACGGGGGCTTACGATGAGCAGTTCTTC. This translates into CASTGAYDEQFF.